This entry is about one TCR beta chain. The antigen this receptor binds is unknown. Qualities for individual bases were not recorded, and no much larger clone is one base off. This entry belongs to a study of blood T cell repertoires in COVID-19 (dated by TCRdb to 2018 to 2021). In terms of the full investigation: Samples from collaborators originated in the United States, Italy and Spain and spanned both the acute and convalescent phases of COVID-19. The prospective study material was composed of cDNA or gDNA derived from T cells, B-cell-depleted T cells, or PBMCs. Deeply sampled blood TCRbeta repertoires from subjects exposed to, actively infected with, or recovered from COVID-19 were included in the dataset. The repertoires were released in a freely available public database meant as a resource for research on the immune response to SARS-CoV-2. Samples were obtained from the ongoing ImmuneRACE study (first 160 participants) and from over 1,000 subjects provided by 6 global collaborators. A de-identified subject ID, COVID-19 status, age in years and sex were almost always included in the sample metadata. Where available, HLA class I and class II types were obtained from metadata supplied by the sample provider rather than from assay-based typing.

For this chain, trimming is 3 bases at the V end and 5 bases at the J end, and the number of junction bases without a gene match is 6. For CDR1 and CDR2, the germline V gene lists MNHEY and SVGEGT. Measured from the cysteine to the phenylalanine, the CDR3 is 15 residues long. Only the CDR3 DNA stays, 45 bases, in frame from base 1. General findings and caveats noted by the study authors: How much clinical and demographic metadata was included differed by source and by participant, and the metadata was provided uncurated.

The collaborating institutions used their own protocols to collect whole blood in K2EDTA tubes. For TCRbeta analysis, collaborator samples were shipped as frozen whole blood, as isolated PBMCs, or as DNA extracted from either sample type. TCRbeta CDR3 regions were amplified from genomic DNA by means of the immunoSEQ Assay, a bias-controlled multiplex PCR. Per the source publication's procedure: Nucleated cell counts per sample were estimated from amplification of reference gene primers within the assay. To quantify the absolute abundance of each unique TCRbeta CDR3 rearrangement, sequence reads were collapsed and filtered. For each sample, productive Simpson clonality was calculated as the square root of Simpson's diversity index over productive rearrangements. TCRdb took over this immuneACCESS table, retaining in-frame rearrangements with V and J assigned. Such tables are incomplete; in checked studies, under half of the missing clones stem from an unresolved V gene, and the remainder is unexplained. The V and J calls and clone size are taken from that table; D and trimming were inferred from the DNA. Counted in this sample were about 20,000 clones; over 75% of them appeared once. 3% to 4.5% of the sample goes to the ten largest clones.

This clonotype was sampled from a man aged 45-65 years with active COVID-19. The sample consisted of peripheral blood. This chain is built from TRBV6-2 or TRBV6-3 and TRBJ2-7; 11 bases in between match TRBD1. The CDR3 reads as follows: CASSYGDRGIHEQYF. The DNA is as follows: TGTGCCAGCAGTTATGGGGACAGGGGGATCCACGAGCAGTACTTC.